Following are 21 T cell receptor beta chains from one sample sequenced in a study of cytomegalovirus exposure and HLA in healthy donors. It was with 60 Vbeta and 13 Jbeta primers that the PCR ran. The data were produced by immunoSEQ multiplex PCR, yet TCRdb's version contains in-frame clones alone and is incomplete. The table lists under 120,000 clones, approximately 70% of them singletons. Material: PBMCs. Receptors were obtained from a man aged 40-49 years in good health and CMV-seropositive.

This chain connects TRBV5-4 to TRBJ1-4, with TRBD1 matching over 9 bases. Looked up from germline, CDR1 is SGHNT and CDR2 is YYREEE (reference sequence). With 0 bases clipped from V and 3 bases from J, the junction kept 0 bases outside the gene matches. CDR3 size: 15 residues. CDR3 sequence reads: CASSLGDRANEKLFF. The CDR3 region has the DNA TGTGCCAGCAGCTTGGGGGACAGGGCTAATGAAAAACTGTTTTTT.

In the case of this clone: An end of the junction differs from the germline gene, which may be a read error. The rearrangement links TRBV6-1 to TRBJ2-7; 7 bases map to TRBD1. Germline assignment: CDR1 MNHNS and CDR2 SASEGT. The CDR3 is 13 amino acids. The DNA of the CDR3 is TGTGCCAGCACCCAGGGGGACAGAATACTTTGGGACTTC. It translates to CASTQGDRILWDF.

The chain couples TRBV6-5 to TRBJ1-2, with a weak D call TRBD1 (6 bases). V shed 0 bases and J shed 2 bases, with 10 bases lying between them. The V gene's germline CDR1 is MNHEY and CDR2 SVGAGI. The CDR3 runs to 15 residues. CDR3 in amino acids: CASSYSRDTNYGYTF. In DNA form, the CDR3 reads TGTGCCAGCAGTTACTCTCGGGACACGAACTATGGCTACACCTTC.

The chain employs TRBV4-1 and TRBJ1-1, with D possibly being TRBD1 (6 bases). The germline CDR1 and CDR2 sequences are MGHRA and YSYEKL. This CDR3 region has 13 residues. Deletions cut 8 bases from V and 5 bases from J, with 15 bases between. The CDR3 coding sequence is TGCGCCAGCGCCCACAGGGTGACAACTGAAGCTTTCTTT. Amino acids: CASAHRVTTEAFF.

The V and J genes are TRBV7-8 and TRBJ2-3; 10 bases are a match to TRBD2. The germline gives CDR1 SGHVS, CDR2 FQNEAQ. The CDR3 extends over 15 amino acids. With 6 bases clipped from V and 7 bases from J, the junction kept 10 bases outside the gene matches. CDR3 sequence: CASRDLAGALNTQYF. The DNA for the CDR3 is TGTGCCAGCAGGGACCTAGCGGGAGCCCTGAATACGCAGTATTTT.

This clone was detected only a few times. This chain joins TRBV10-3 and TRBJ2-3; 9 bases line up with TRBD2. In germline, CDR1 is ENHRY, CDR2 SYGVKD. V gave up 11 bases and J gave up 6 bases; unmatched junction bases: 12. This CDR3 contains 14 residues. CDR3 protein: CAAATSGSFDTQYF. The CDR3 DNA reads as TGTGCCGCCGCGACTAGCGGCTCCTTTGATACGCAGTATTTT.

As DNA, the CDR3 is TGTGCCAGCAGCTTAGGGACTAGCGGGAGCACAGATACGCAGTATTTT. Amino acid sequence: CASSLGTSGSTDTQYF. The chain combines TRBV7-8 with TRBJ2-3; 11 positions agree with TRBD2. The junction had 0 bases not matched to a gene; V was cut back by 1 base and J by 0 bases. The CDR3 extends over 16 amino acids. Per germline, CDR1 SGHVS and CDR2 FQNEAQ.

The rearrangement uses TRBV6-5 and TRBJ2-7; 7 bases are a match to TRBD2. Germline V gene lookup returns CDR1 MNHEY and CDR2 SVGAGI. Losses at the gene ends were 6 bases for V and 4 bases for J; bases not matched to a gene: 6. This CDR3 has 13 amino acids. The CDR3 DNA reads TGTGCCAGCAGGGGGACTACTATTTACGAGCAGTACGTC. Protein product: CASRGTTIYEQYV.

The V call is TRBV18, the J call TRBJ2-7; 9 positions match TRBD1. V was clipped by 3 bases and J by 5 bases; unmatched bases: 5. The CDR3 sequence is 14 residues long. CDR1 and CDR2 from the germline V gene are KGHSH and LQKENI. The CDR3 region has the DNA TGTGCCAGCTCACCGGGACAGGGCGGCAACGAGCAGTACTTC. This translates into CASSPGQGGNEQYF.

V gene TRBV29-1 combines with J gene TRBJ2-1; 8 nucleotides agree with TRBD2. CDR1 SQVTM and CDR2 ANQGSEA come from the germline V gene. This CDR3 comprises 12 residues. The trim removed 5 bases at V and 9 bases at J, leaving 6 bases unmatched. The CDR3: CSVNKGLVEQFF. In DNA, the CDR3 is TGCAGCGTTAATAAGGGACTAGTTGAGCAGTTCTTC.

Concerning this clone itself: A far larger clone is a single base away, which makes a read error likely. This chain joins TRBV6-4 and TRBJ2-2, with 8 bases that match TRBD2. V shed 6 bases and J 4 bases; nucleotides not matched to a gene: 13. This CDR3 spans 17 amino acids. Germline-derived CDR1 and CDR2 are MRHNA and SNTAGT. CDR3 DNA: TGTGCCAGCAGCGAACGAGCGGGAGAGGGGGGCACCGGGGAGCTGTTTTTT. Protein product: CASSERAGEGGTGELFF.

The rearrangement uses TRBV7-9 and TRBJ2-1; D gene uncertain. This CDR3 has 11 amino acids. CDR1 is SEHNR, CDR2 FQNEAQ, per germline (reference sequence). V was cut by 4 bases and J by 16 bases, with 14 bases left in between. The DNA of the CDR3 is TGTGCCAGCAGCTCGCAATACCGTACTTTCTTC. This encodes CASSSQYRTFF.

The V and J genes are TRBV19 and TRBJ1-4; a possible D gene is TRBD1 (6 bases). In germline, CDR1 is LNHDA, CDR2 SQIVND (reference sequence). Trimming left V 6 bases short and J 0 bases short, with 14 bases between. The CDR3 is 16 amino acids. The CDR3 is CASRPSQGATNEKLFF. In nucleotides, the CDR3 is TGTGCCAGTAGACCCTCACAGGGCGCAACTAATGAAAAACTGTTTTTT.

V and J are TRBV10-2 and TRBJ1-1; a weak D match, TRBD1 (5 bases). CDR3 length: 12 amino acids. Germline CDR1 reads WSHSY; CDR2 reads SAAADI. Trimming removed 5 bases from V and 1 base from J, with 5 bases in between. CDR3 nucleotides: TGCGCCAGCAGTCAGGGGAACACTGAAGCTTTCTTT. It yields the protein CASSQGNTEAFF.

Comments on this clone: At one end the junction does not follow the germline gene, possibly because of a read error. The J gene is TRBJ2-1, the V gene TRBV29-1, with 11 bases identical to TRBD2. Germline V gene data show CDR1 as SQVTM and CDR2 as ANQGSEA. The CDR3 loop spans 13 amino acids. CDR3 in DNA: TGCAGCGTTGTGGCTAGCGGGAGGAATGAGCAGCTCTTC. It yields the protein CSVVASGRNEQLF.

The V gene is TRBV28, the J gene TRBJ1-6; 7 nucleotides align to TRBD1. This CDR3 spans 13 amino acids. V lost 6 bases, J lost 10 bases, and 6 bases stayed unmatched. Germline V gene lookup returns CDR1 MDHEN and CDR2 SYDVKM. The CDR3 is CASSLRGQSPLHF. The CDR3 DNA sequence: TGTGCCAGCAGCTTAAGGGGGCAATCACCCCTCCACTTT.

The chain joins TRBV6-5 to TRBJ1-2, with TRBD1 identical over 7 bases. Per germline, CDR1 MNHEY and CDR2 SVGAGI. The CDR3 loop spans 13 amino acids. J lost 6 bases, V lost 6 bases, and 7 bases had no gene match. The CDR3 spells CASRPGQNDGYTF. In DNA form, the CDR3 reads TGTGCCAGCAGGCCGGGACAGAACGATGGCTACACCTTC.

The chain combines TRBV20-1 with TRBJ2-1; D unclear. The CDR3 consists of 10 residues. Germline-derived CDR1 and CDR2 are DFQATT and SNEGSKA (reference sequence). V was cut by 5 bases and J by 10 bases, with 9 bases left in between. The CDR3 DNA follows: TGCAGTGCTTTTCTAGTCGAGCAGTTCTTC. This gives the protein CSAFLVEQFF.

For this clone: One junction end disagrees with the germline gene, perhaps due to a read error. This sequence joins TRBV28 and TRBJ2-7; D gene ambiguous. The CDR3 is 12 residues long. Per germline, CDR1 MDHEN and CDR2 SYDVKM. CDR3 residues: CASRGNSEEQYF. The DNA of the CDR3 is TGTGCAAGCAGAGGTAATTCGGAGGAGCAGTACTTC.

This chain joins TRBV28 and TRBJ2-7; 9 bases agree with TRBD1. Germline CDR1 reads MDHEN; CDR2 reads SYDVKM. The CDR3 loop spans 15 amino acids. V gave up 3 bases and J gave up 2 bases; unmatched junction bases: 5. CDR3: CASSFPDRGTYEQYF. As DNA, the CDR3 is TGTGCCAGCAGTTTTCCCGACAGGGGGACCTACGAGCAGTACTTC.

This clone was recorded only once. CDR3 amino acids: CASSVTANGYTF. In DNA, the CDR3 is TGTGCCAGCAGCGTAACAGCAAATGGCTACACCTTC. J is TRBJ1-2 and V is TRBV5-4, with unresolved D. The V end lost 4 bases, the J end lost 6 bases, and 10 bases lay between the germline ends. Germline V lookup: CDR1 SGHNT, CDR2 YYREEE (reference sequence). The CDR3 sequence is 12 residues long.